These T cell receptor beta chains were read from a single sample in a study of response to subunit inactivated influenza vaccine. MiXCR, run by TCRdb on the RT-PCR reads, gives a single entry per CDR3 protein. The table includes roughly 650,000 distinct CDR3 sequences, less than 15% detected once. Sequences were derived from PBMCs from blood, sampled 14 days before vaccination. The receptors come from a man aged 50-59 years who received an inactivated influenza vaccine. The CDR3 runs from the conserved cysteine through the conserved F or W. A D gene is named only where the DNA matches it firmly. For some rows the clone size is stated as once, few or many, or as a class when expanded; others skip it.

clone_size | j_call | d_call | v_call | cdr3_nt | cdr3_aa
few | TRBJ2-1 | TRBD2 | TRBV9 | TGTGCCAGCAGCACCCGACTAGCGGCCTTGGGCGATGAGCAGTTCTTC | CASSTRLAALGDEQFF
few | TRBJ2-1 | TRBD2 | TRBV30 | TGTGCCTGGTCCTCGGGACTAGACAATGAGCAGTTCTTC | CAWSSGLDNEQFF
few | TRBJ1-6 | NA | TRBV15 | TGTGCCACCAGTGCTCATGGGCCCCTCCACTTT | CATSAHGPLHF
NA | TRBJ2-2 | NA | TRBV7-2 | TGTGCCAGCAGCCCGTCCGGGTTCGGGGAGCTGTTTTTT | CASSPSGFGELFF
NA | TRBJ2-1 | TRBD2 | TRBV7-2 | TGTGCCAGCAGCTTATTCGCTAGCGGGAGGGCCTCCTACAATGAGCAGTTCTTC | CASSLFASGRASYNEQFF
many | TRBJ2-2 | NA | TRBV11-2 | TGTGCCAGCAGCCTCTCGTCGGCAGGCGGGGAGCTGTTTTTT | CASSLSSAGGELFF
few | TRBJ2-1 | TRBD2 | TRBV28 | TGTGCCACTGGCGGGACTAGCAGCTCCTACAATGAGCAGTTCTTC | CATGGTSSSYNEQFF
few | TRBJ2-6 | NA | TRBV6-5 | TGTGCCAGCAGTTACTCGATTGGGATCAGTCTCGGTGGGGCCAACGTCCTGACTTTC | CASSYSIGISLGGANVLTF
NA | TRBJ2-5 | TRBD2 | TRBV5-1 | TGCGCCAGCAGAACCTCAGCGGGGTCACAAGAGACCCAGTACTTC | CASRTSAGSQETQYF
NA | TRBJ2-7 | NA | TRBV6-1 | TGTGCCAGCAGTGATTGGGAATTAGAAGACGAGCAGTACTTC | CASSDWELEDEQYF
NA | TRBJ2-2 | NA | TRBV3-1 | TGTGCCAGCAGCCAAAACCCTGGGGACATCACCGGGGAGCTGTTTTTT | CASSQNPGDITGELFF
NA | TRBJ2-3 | NA | TRBV11-2 | TGTGCCAGCAGCTTAGAACATTCAGATACGCAGTATTTT | CASSLEHSDTQYF
many | TRBJ1-2 | NA | TRBV7-9 | TGTGCCAGCAGCTTAGGCCTGGGAATTGACTATGGCTACACCTTC | CASSLGLGIDYGYTF
NA | TRBJ2-5 | NA | TRBV20-1 | TGCAGTGCTAGAGAGGGGTCTGATTCCCAAGAGACCCAGTACTTC | CSAREGSDSQETQYF
many | TRBJ2-5 | TRBD2 | TRBV10-3 | TGTGCCATCAGCCCTAGCGGGGGGACCCAAGAGACCCAGTACTTC | CAISPSGGTQETQYF
NA | TRBJ2-1 | TRBD1 | TRBV15 | TGTGCCACCAGCAGAACAGGGGGAGCTTACAATGAGCAGTTCTTC | CATSRTGGAYNEQFF
NA | TRBJ1-6 | TRBD1 | TRBV5-5 | TGTGCCAGCAGCGCCGACAGGGATTCACCCCTCCACTTT | CASSADRDSPLHF
few | TRBJ2-7 | NA | TRBV20-1 | TGCAGTGCTACCATAGGGACCTCGGGGCAGTACTTC | CSATIGTSGQYF
NA | TRBJ2-7 | NA | TRBV20-1 | TGCAGTGCTAGAGGGGTTAGTCTCAAGTCCTACGAGCAGTACTTC | CSARGVSLKSYEQYF
NA | TRBJ1-6 | NA | TRBV9 | TGTGCCAGCAGCACAGCCTCGACAGAGGGGTCACCCCTCCACTTT | CASSTASTEGSPLHF
few | TRBJ2-5 | TRBD2 | TRBV27 | TGTGCCAGCAGTTTTACCGGGAGGGAGTTAGAGACCCAGTACTTC | CASSFTGRELETQYF
few | TRBJ2-1 | NA | TRBV2 | TGTGCCAGCAGTGGCTGGCGGAACTACAATGAGCAGTTCTTC | CASSGWRNYNEQFF
NA | TRBJ2-1 | TRBD2 | TRBV20-1 | TGCATTGCTAGTAGCGCTAGCGGGGTCTACAATGAGCAGTTCTTC | CIASSASGVYNEQFF
few | TRBJ2-7 | TRBD1 | TRBV28 | TGTGCCAGCAGTGTACAGGGGGGAAGCTACGAGCAGTACTTC | CASSVQGGSYEQYF
many | TRBJ2-1 | TRBD1 | TRBV29-1 | TGCAGCGTGGACAGGGTCGACAATGAGCAGTTCTTC | CSVDRVDNEQFF
many | TRBJ2-7 | NA | TRBV7-9 | TGTGCCAGCAGCCCAGGCATGTACGAGCAGTACTTC | CASSPGMYEQYF
NA | TRBJ2-5 | TRBD1 | TRBV7-9 | TGTGCCAGCAGCTCCAATGGAGCCGGGACAGGGTCGAGGACCCAGTACTTC | CASSSNGAGTGSRTQYF
few | TRBJ2-2 | NA | TRBV30 | TGTGCCTGGAGTTCCCTGGGGCCCGGGGAGCTGTTTTTT | CAWSSLGPGELFF
few | TRBJ1-1 | NA | TRBV6-1 | TGTGCCAGCAGTGGCCCGGGGGCGCCGGGAACTGAAGCTTTCTTT | CASSGPGAPGTEAFF
NA | TRBJ2-5 | TRBD1 | TRBV29-1 | TGCAGCGTTGATAAATGGGGACAGGGTGTCAAGACCCAGTACTTC | CSVDKWGQGVKTQYF
few | TRBJ2-3 | NA | TRBV7-8 | TGTGCCAGCAGCTCCGGACAGCCGGAAGATACGCAGTATTTT | CASSSGQPEDTQYF
many | TRBJ2-7 | NA | TRBV2 | TGTGCCAGCAGTGATGATCTGGGTTTCAACGAGCAGTACTTC | CASSDDLGFNEQYF
many | TRBJ2-3 | NA | TRBV29-1 | TGCAGCGTTGACCCAGGAACAGATACGCAGTATTTT | CSVDPGTDTQYF
many | TRBJ2-1 | NA | TRBV5-1 | TGCGCCAGCAGCACCAACGGGATCTCCTACAATGAGCAGTTCTTC | CASSTNGISYNEQFF
NA | TRBJ1-2 | NA | TRBV5-6 | TGTGCCAGCGGGGACTCCTGGAACTATGGCTACACCTTC | CASGDSWNYGYTF
few | TRBJ1-5 | TRBD1 | TRBV6-2/TRBV6-3 | TGTGCCAGCAGTTACACGCCGGGGACAGGGTTTAGCAATCAGCCCCAGCATTTT | CASSYTPGTGFSNQPQHF
NA | TRBJ1-5 | TRBD1 | TRBV20-1 | TGCAGTGCTAGACTACAGGGGGCAGTCGGCAATCAGCCCCAGCATTTT | CSARLQGAVGNQPQHF
NA | TRBJ2-3 | TRBD2 | TRBV7-2 | TGTGCCAGCAGCTTAAGGAGCAGCGGGAGCTCAGATACGCAGTATTTT | CASSLRSSGSSDTQYF
many | TRBJ1-4 | NA | TRBV7-2 | TGTGCCAGCAGCTTATCCAGGGCTGAAAAACTGTTTTTT | CASSLSRAEKLFF
many | TRBJ1-1 | NA | TRBV29-1 | TGCAGCGCCGCTTTACTAAACACTGAAGCTTTCTTT | CSAALLNTEAFF
few | TRBJ2-2 | NA | TRBV6-2/TRBV6-3 | TGTGCCAGCAGTTTAAGCGTTTACACCGGGGAGCTGTTTTTT | CASSLSVYTGELFF
NA | TRBJ1-1 | NA | TRBV12-3/TRBV12-4 | TGTGCCAGCAGACAAAGGGACACTGAAGCTTTCTTT | CASRQRDTEAFF